This T cell receptor (beta chain) was found in a study of blood T cell dynamics during melanoma immunotherapy (TCRdb year 2020). For context, the study as a whole: Patients had metastatic melanoma and received first-line pembrolizumab or nivolumab plus ipilimumab as standard of care in the United Kingdom. To find early correlates of response, the study profiled the peripheral T cell receptor repertoires of patients with metastatic melanoma both before and after one cycle of checkpoint inhibitor therapy. The training cohort was made up of consecutive patients, while a further independent group of patients from the same centre was pooled to form an external validation set. What the authors observed across the whole study: Patients who later achieved disease control showed a bifurcated PBMC repertoire reorganization at W3, with increased clonality or increased diversity, unlike progressors. The study could not determine whether the T cell clones driving repertoire changes were melanoma-specific or reflected general immune activation. The relatively small sample size was acknowledged as something that could potentially limit how far the results can be generalized.

Explained via the paper, the time point label denotes: week 3, after first cycle of checkpoint inhibitor. Blood samples were collected before treatment (T0) and at week 3 (W3), after the first cycle of checkpoint blockade. Except for a couple of patients with rapid clinical progression, response was assessed 12 weeks after the first infusion by RECIST 1.1; disease control meant complete response, partial response or stable disease. Patients with prior systemic cancer treatment, concomitant immunosuppressant therapy or synchronous other active malignancies were excluded. Both bulk PBMC and plasma cell-free DNA were sequenced for TCR beta so that circulating cells and T cell turnover could be tracked. PBMC were isolated from blood with Lymphoprep and SepMate tubes, followed by red cell lysis. QIAamp DNA Blood Mini kits were used to extract DNA from both PBMC and sorted T cell subsets. About this clone: Its antigen is still unknown. The DNA is omitted, as the CDR3 cannot be located on it reliably, and the CDR3 follows TCRdb's listing.

For every bulk PBMC sample, a fixed 350 ng of DNA was loaded. Following the manufacturer instructions, the immunoSEQ TCRb Assay kit was used to amplify TCR beta CDR3 sequences from genomic DNA. The KAPA Library Quantification Kit for Illumina platforms was used to quantify pooled libraries by qPCR. Pooled libraries were clustered at 0.6-1.1 pM and sequenced on an Illumina NextSeq 500. Concerning the study's data processing: Analysis of the TCR data relied on immunoSEQ ANALYZER and the R LymphoSeq package. A rearrangement efficiency score was calculated as productive divided by the sum of productive and non-productive CDR3 sequences. Clonality was measured with the Gini coefficient and diversity with the Renyi index at alpha=1, compared pairwise between timepoints within each patient. Clonal relatedness used an edit distance of 3, and repertoire similarity used the Bhattacharyya coefficient, both computed in LymphoSeq. Linear discriminant analysis on week-3 changes in clonality and diversity was built with the R MASS and caret packages to classify response. What TCRdb holds here is the immuneACCESS table cut down to in-frame rearrangements. Part of the clones is not present; checked against another copy, under half of the missing clones reflect an unresolved V gene, and the others are unexplained. The D gene and trimming were derived from the DNA, and the V and J assignments and clone size from that table. This sample is represented by 25,000 to 30,000 clones; approximately 80% of them were singletons. Around 10% of the sample belongs to the ten largest clones.

The sequences come from blood, collected from a patient treated with checkpoint blockade. This clonotype originated in a human donor with melanoma.

CDR3 loop: CASSFGQGSLEYF. The sequence links TRBV7-9 to TRBJ2-7; TRBD1, the table's D call, lacks a check against the DNA. Sequences SEHNR (CDR1) and FQNEAQ (CDR2) are obtained from the germline V gene (reference sequence). The CDR3 numbers 13 residues from cysteine through phenylalanine.